A selection of T cell receptor beta chains follows, all from one sample in a study of blood T cell dynamics during melanoma immunotherapy. The assay was immunoSEQ multiplex PCR, and TCRdb's table has in-frame clones only and misses some. The sample has 17,000 or so clones; 65% to 90% are singletons. The sample in question was blood, obtained from a patient treated with checkpoint blockade. These receptors were taken from a human donor with melanoma. The CDR3 runs from the conserved cysteine through the conserved F or W. The D gene is left open where the match is weak. Where a row states a size, it is once, few, many or the class of an expanded clone; other rows omit it.

v_call	j_call	clone_size	d_call	cdr3_nt	cdr3_aa
TRBV2	TRBJ2-5	-	TRBD2	TGTGCCAGCAGTGGATCCGGGACTAGCTTGACCGACGGGACCCAGTACTTC	CASSGSGTSLTDGTQYF
TRBV6-1	TRBJ2-1	-	-	TGTGCCAGCAGAATCGCCGGGACTCAGTACAATGAGCAGTTCTTC	CASRIAGTQYNEQFF
TRBV7-8	TRBJ2-1	-	-	TGTGCCAGCAGCTTTAGCTCCTACAATGAGCAGTTCTTC	CASSFSSYNEQFF
TRBV28	TRBJ1-6	few	-	TGTGCCAGCACCAGATTCAGTTCCTCCGGGGATTCACCCCTCCACTTT	CASTRFSSSGDSPLHF
TRBV5-5	TRBJ2-1	-	TRBD2	TGTGCCAGCAGCTTTACTAGCGCCTACAATGAGCAGTTCTTC	CASSFTSAYNEQFF
TRBV28	TRBJ1-5	-	TRBD1	TGTGCCAGCAGGGGGACAGGGGGACAATATAGCAATCAGCCCCAGCATTTT	CASRGTGGQYSNQPQHF
TRBV7-2	TRBJ2-2	-	-	TGTGCCAGCAGCTTGGGGCTGGACACCGGGGAGCTGTTTTTT	CASSLGLDTGELFF
TRBV7-2	TRBJ2-3	once	TRBD2	TGTGCCAGCAGCCTCCGACACGTAGCGGGCATCATCACAGATACGCAGTATTTT	CASSLRHVAGIITDTQYF
TRBV27	TRBJ2-2	-	-	TGTGCCAGCAGTTCAGGGGCCAACGTGAACACCGGGGAGCTGTTTTTT	CASSSGANVNTGELFF
TRBV5-1	TRBJ2-1	-	TRBD2	TGCGCCAGCAGCTGGACTAGCGGCAATGAGCAGTTCTTC	CASSWTSGNEQFF
TRBV29-1	TRBJ2-6	-	-	TGCAGCGTCCTGGGGGGAGGAGGGGCTGGGGCCAACGTCCTGACTTTC	CSVLGGGGAGANVLTF
TRBV7-9	TRBJ1-2	-	-	TGTGCCAGCAGCCGGCATGACTATGGCTACACCTTC	CASSRHDYGYTF
TRBV29-1	TRBJ2-1	-	-	TGCAGCGTTGGGGGGCACAATGAGCAGTTCTTC	CSVGGHNEQFF
TRBV5-6	TRBJ2-1	-	TRBD2	TGTGCCAGCAGACTAGCGGGGGGTAACAATGAGCAGTTCTTC	CASRLAGGNNEQFF
TRBV15	TRBJ2-7	-	-	TGTGCCACCGCACTGGAACAGTACTCCTACGAACAGTACTTC	CATALEQYSYEQYF
TRBV11-2	TRBJ2-1	-	-	TGTGCCAGCAGCCAGCCCCAAGCAGGGACCTACAATGAGCAGTTCTTC	CASSQPQAGTYNEQFF
TRBV5-1	TRBJ1-5	-	-	TGCGCCAGCAGCCCCGGAGGGGCGCAGGTGGGCAATCAGCCCCAGCATTTT	CASSPGGAQVGNQPQHF
TRBV5-4	TRBJ1-1	-	TRBD1	TGTGCCAGCAGCTTCGGGACAGGCACTGAAGCTTTCTTT	CASSFGTGTEAFF
TRBV7-2	TRBJ2-1	-	-	TGTGCCAGCAGCCCTAGGGGTGCGGGAAGGGAGCAGTTCTTC	CASSPRGAGREQFF
TRBV7-9	TRBJ1-1	-	TRBD1	TGTGCCAGCAGGTTGGGGACAGGGGGATTTGACACTGAAGCTTTCTTT	CASRLGTGGFDTEAFF
TRBV7-9	TRBJ2-2	-	-	TGTGCCAGCAGCAGACTAGAGACCGGGGAGCTGTTTTTT	CASSRLETGELFF
TRBV7-9	TRBJ2-7	-	-	TGTGCCAGCAGAACATTGTTTGGGGTTTACGAGCAGTACTTC	CASRTLFGVYEQYF
TRBV5-1	TRBJ1-1	few	-	TGCGCCAGCAGCCCTATGGGCGCGGGGAACACTGAAGCTTTCTTT	CASSPMGAGNTEAFF
TRBV4-3	TRBJ2-7	-	TRBD2	TGCGCCAGCAGCCACCGACTAGCGGGAGTTACATACGAGCAGTACTTC	CASSHRLAGVTYEQYF
TRBV21-1	TRBJ2-1	-	-	TGTGCCAGCAGCAAAGAGGACGGGGGGAGGCGTAATGAGCAGTTCTTC	CASSKEDGGRRNEQFF
TRBV7-3	TRBJ2-3	-	-	TGTGCCAGCAGCTCCCCCGTCCGGGGGGATACGCAGTATTTT	CASSSPVRGDTQYF
TRBV9	TRBJ2-7	-	TRBD2	TGTGCCAGCAGCGTAGGCGGGAGGGCCTCCTACGAGCAGTACTTC	CASSVGGRASYEQYF
TRBV9	TRBJ1-3	-	TRBD1	TGTGCCAGCAGCGGAGGGACAGCGGACACCATATATTTT	CASSGGTADTIYF
TRBV7-2	TRBJ2-7	-	-	TGTGCCAGCAGCCCCATCCTAGGTGGATTGGCATACGAGCAGTACTTC	CASSPILGGLAYEQYF
TRBV19	TRBJ2-2	-	-	TGTGCCAGTAGTATAAGGGCTCTCTACCGTCGATCCGGGGAGCTGTTTTTT	CASSIRALYRRSGELFF
TRBV11-3	TRBJ2-5	once	-	TGTGCCAGCAGCTTAGGCCGGATCAGAGTACAAGAGACCCAGTACTTC	CASSLGRIRVQETQYF
TRBV10-3	TRBJ2-7	once	TRBD2	TGTGCCATCAGCGGACTAGCGGCCACCTACGAGCAGTACTTC	CAISGLAATYEQYF
TRBV7-2	TRBJ1-3	-	-	TGTGCCAGCAGCTTTCAAACAGGGAAATATGGAAACACCATATATTTT	CASSFQTGKYGNTIYF
TRBV20-1	TRBJ2-3	-	-	TGCAGTGCGCGAAGCACAGATACGCAGTATTTT	CSARSTDTQYF
TRBV29-1	TRBJ1-2	-	-	TGCAGCGCGGACGTGGATGGCTACACCTTC	CSADVDGYTF
TRBV7-6	TRBJ2-1	-	-	TGTGCCAGCAGCTTAGAAGGCAGCTACGGCCATGAGCAGTTCTTC	CASSLEGSYGHEQFF
TRBV11-2	TRBJ2-5	-	TRBD1	TGTGCCAGCAGCTTGTGGGGACAGGGGGCCGGAGAGACCCAGTACTTC	CASSLWGQGAGETQYF
TRBV29-1	TRBJ2-3	-	TRBD2	TGCAGCGTTGTTCCAGCGGGAAGGGTCACAGATACGCAGTATTTT	CSVVPAGRVTDTQYF
TRBV27	TRBJ2-7	-	TRBD1	TGTGCCAGCAGTCCCCGGGACAGATACTCCTACGAGCAGTACTTC	CASSPRDRYSYEQYF
TRBV6-1	TRBJ2-5	-	-	TGTGCCAGCAGTGGACTGTACCAAGAGACCCAGTACTTC	CASSGLYQETQYF
TRBV5-6	TRBJ2-7	-	-	TGTGCCAGCAGCTACGGGGTTAACTCCTACGAGCAGTACTTC	CASSYGVNSYEQYF
TRBV6-4	TRBJ2-1	-	TRBD2	TGTGCCAGCAGTGACTCTGCGGGAGGGCCAGATGAGCAGTTCTTC	CASSDSAGGPDEQFF
TRBV2	TRBJ1-3	-	-	TGTGCCAGCAGTGAAATTCAGGGAAGTGGAAACACCATATATTTT	CASSEIQGSGNTIYF
TRBV7-2	TRBJ2-4	-	TRBD2	TGTGCCAGCAGCCGAAGACTAGCGGAAACCGAGTACTTC	CASSRRLAETEYF
TRBV7-2	TRBJ2-7	-	-	TGTGCCAGCAGCTTTGCAGGCTACGAGCAGTACTTC	CASSFAGYEQYF
TRBV7-3	TRBJ2-1	-	TRBD2	TGTGCCAGCAGCTTATCCCACCCTCGATCTAGCGGAAAATACAATGAGCAGTTCTTC	CASSLSHPRSSGKYNEQFF
TRBV2	TRBJ1-4	-	-	TGTGCCAGAAGACAGCCAGCTAATGAAAAACTGTTTTTT	CARRQPANEKLFF
TRBV5-4	TRBJ2-1	-	-	TGTGCCAGCAGCTCTGGAGCCGGGACAAGCATGGGCAATGAGCAGTTCTTC	CASSSGAGTSMGNEQFF
TRBV11-3	TRBJ2-1	-	-	TGTGCCAGCAGCTCCCCCACGGGGGAATCCTACAATGAGCAGTTCTTC	CASSSPTGESYNEQFF
TRBV7-9	TRBJ1-3	-	-	TGTGCCAGCAGCTTTTCGGATTTCTCTGGAAACACCATATATTTT	CASSFSDFSGNTIYF
TRBV4-3	TRBJ1-5	-	-	TGCGCCAGCAGCCCAGACTTAGGCGCTCAGCCCCAGCATTTT	CASSPDLGAQPQHF
TRBV15	TRBJ2-7	-	TRBD2	TGTGCCACCAGCAGCCCTAGCGGTCTTAGCTCCTACGAGCAGTACTTC	CATSSPSGLSSYEQYF
TRBV28	TRBJ1-5	large	TRBD1	TGTGCCAGCAGTGACAGGGGAAATCAGCCCCAGCATTTT	CASSDRGNQPQHF